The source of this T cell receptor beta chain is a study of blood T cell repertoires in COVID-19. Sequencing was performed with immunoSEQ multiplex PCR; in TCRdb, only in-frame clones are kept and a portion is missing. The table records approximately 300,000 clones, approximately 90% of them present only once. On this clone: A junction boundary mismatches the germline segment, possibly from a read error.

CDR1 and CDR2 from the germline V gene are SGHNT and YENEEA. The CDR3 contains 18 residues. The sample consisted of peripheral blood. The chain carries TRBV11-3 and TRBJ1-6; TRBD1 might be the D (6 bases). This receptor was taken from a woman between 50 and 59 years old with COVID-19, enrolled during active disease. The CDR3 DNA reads TGTGCCAGCCCCAACCCACGGGCTGACAGGTCTTATAATTCACCCCCCCACTTT. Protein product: CASPNPRADRSYNSPPHF.